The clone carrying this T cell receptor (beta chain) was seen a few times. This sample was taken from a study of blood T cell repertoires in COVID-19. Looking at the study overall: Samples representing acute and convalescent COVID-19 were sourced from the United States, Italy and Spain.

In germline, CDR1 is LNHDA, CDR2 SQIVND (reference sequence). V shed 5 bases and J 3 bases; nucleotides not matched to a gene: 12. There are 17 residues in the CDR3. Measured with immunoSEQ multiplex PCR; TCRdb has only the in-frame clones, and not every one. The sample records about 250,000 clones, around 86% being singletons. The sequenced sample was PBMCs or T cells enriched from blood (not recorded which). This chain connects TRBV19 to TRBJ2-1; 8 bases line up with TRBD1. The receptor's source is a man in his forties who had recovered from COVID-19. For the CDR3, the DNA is TGTGCCAGTAGTCCCCGTGACAGGGGTCACCTCTACAATGAGCAGTTCTTC. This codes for CASSPRDRGHLYNEQFF.